What follows are 29 T cell receptor beta chains derived from one specimen sequenced in a study of blood T cell repertoires in COVID-19. TCRdb's copy holds only in-frame clones and misses some; the assay was immunoSEQ multiplex PCR. The sample holds under 250,000 clones, more than 75% seen once. Sequencing was done on a sample of peripheral blood. Every receptor here comes from a woman aged 60-75 years who had recovered from COVID-19.

This chain connects TRBV7-8 to TRBJ1-6; D may be TRBD1 (6 bases). Germline V gene data show CDR1 as SGHVS and CDR2 as FQNEAQ. V was shortened by 5 bases and J by 9 bases, with 23 bases between the two germline ends. The CDR3 is 17 residues long. The CDR3 spells CASSPRMSRGGGSPLHF. In DNA form, the CDR3 reads TGTGCCAGCAGCCCGCGAATGTCCAGGGGAGGGGGTTCACCCCTCCACTTT.

The V and J genes are TRBV19 and TRBJ1-5, with a possible D match to TRBD1 (5 bases). The V end was cut by 5 bases, the J end by 6 bases, with 14 bases between. Looked up from germline, CDR1 is LNHDA and CDR2 is SQIVND (reference sequence). CDR3 length equals 14 residues. CDR3 DNA: TGTGCCAGTAGTCCCACGGGGGGGGGTCAGCCCCAGCATTTT. Protein product: CASSPTGGGQPQHF.

As concerns this clone: The junction departs from the called germline gene at one end, perhaps through a read error. The chain uses TRBV7-3 and TRBJ1-5; 7 bases are shared with TRBD1. This CDR3 is built from 15 residues. CDR1 and CDR2 (germline): SGHTA, FQGTGA. The CDR3, as DNA: TGTGCCAGCAGCCTAACAGGGGTGGGCAATCAGCCCCAGCATTTT. It translates to CASSLTGVGNQPQHF.

This clone has just one count. This chain links TRBV6-1 with TRBJ2-3; D is ambiguous. The CDR3 covers 13 residues. The V gene's germline CDR1 is MNHNS and CDR2 SASEGT. Deletions cut 2 bases from V and 4 bases from J, with 7 bases between. The CDR3 loop reads CASSEIRADTQYF. CDR3 DNA: TGTGCCAGCAGTGAAATCCGTGCAGATACGCAGTATTTT.

The chain has TRBV21-1 and TRBJ1-3; the listed D gene, TRBD1, was not tested against the DNA. TRBV21-1 is reported as a pseudogene. The CDR3 is 14 residues long. The CDR3 DNA reads TGTGCCAGCAGCAACCCGGACAGGGGAAACACCATATATTTT. Protein sequence: CASSNPDRGNTIYF.

The rearrangement joins TRBV5-4 to TRBJ2-1; a weak D match, TRBD1 (6 bases). The CDR3 runs 13 residues. Germline V gene lookup returns CDR1 SGHNT and CDR2 YYREEE (reference sequence). V was cut by 6 bases and J by 7 bases, with 14 bases left in between. The DNA of the CDR3 is TGTGCCAGCATTGGGGGCCGGAGAAATGAGCAGTTCTTC. Its translation is CASIGGRRNEQFF.

The V call is TRBV3-1 (or the pseudogene TRBV3-2), the J call TRBJ1-5; possibly TRBD1 for D (5 bases). The CDR3 spans 14 residues. V was pared by 1 base and J by 1 base, with 5 bases between. In germline, CDR1 is LGHDT, CDR2 YNNKEL (reference sequence). This CDR3 reads CASSQAGSNQPQHF. The CDR3 nucleotides are TGTGCCAGCAGCCAAGCAGGGAGCAATCAGCCCCAGCATTTT.

The chain uses TRBV7-2 and TRBJ2-3, with 7 bases aligning to TRBD1. Germline V lookup: CDR1 SGHTA, CDR2 FQGNSA. CDR3 length: 15 amino acids. V was pared by 5 bases and J by 4 bases, with 9 bases of the junction left unmatched. The CDR3 DNA sequence: TGTGCCAGCAGCCCCCAGGGGGTAGGCGCAGATACGCAGTATTTT. Translating gives CASSPQGVGADTQYF.

The CDR3 DNA reads as TGTGCCAGCAGCTCTTGGGGGGGAACCTACGAGCAGTACTTC. Translated, it gives CASSSWGGTYEQYF. The chain couples TRBV7-2 to TRBJ2-7; 7 bases map to TRBD2. Trimming removed 4 bases from V and 2 bases from J; junction bases left unmatched: 5. CDR1 and CDR2 (germline): SGHTA, FQGNSA. The length of the CDR3 is 14 residues.

The chain links TRBV7-3 to TRBJ2-7; D perhaps matches TRBD1 (6 bases). CDR1 is SGHTA and CDR2 is FQGTGA in the germline V gene. The CDR3 runs to 13 residues. Trimming cost V 5 bases and J 2 bases, with 10 bases left between them. In DNA, the CDR3 is TGTGCCAGCAGCGTCGACAGGACCTACGAGCAGTACTTC. It is translated as CASSVDRTYEQYF.

This chain joins TRBV12-5 and TRBJ2-3; TRBD2 agrees at 8 bases. Germline-derived CDR1 and CDR2 are LGHNT and FRNRAP. The ends lost 3 bases at V and 0 bases at J; junction bases unmatched: 11. This CDR3 region has 18 residues. This CDR3 is CASGFASGGTFSTDTQYF. CDR3 nucleotides: TGTGCTAGTGGTTTTGCCTCGGGGGGGACATTTAGCACAGATACGCAGTATTTT.

This clone appeared a few times. The V gene is TRBV5-1, the J gene TRBJ1-3; the match to TRBD1 covers 7 bases. V gave up 6 bases and J gave up 4 bases; unmatched junction bases: 13. The CDR3 covers 16 residues. The V gene's germline CDR1 is SGHRS and CDR2 YFSETQ. Here the CDR3 DNA reads TGCGCCAGCACCGAGACAGGGATCGAGTTCGGAAACACCATATATTTT. Its translation: CASTETGIEFGNTIYF.

The J gene is TRBJ2-2, the V gene TRBV2; perhaps TRBD1 as D (5 bases). Trimming shortened V by 6 bases and J by 9 bases, and 14 bases separated the two germline ends. The CDR3 has 13 residues. The germline V gene has CDR1 SNHLY and CDR2 FYNNEI. The CDR3 region is CASSPDSDWELFF. The CDR3 DNA is TGTGCCAGCAGCCCCGACAGCGACTGGGAGCTGTTTTTT.

This sequence joins TRBV2 and TRBJ1-5; TRBD1 might be the D (6 bases). The germline V and J ends were trimmed by 3 bases and 4 bases, with 10 bases remaining between them. Germline CDR1 and CDR2: SNHLY and FYNNEI. The CDR3 runs to 14 residues. CDR3 nucleotides: TGTGCCAGCAGTGACCGGACAGAGAATCAGCCCCAGCATTTT. Translating gives CASSDRTENQPQHF.

This clone has just one count. The chain joins TRBV7-2 to TRBJ2-7, with TRBD2 identical over 11 bases. The germline CDR1 and CDR2 sequences are SGHTA and FQGNSA. This CDR3 has 14 residues. V trimming: 4 bases; J trimming: 6 bases; junction bases outside the gene matches: 5. The CDR3 protein is CASSSLAGAAEQYF. The DNA of the CDR3 is TGTGCCAGCAGCTCACTAGCGGGGGCGGCCGAGCAGTACTTC.

The count of this clone is one. The rearrangement joins TRBV6-5 to TRBJ2-1; D is uncertain. Germline-derived CDR1 and CDR2 are MNHEY and SVGAGI. Trimming left V 7 bases short and J 10 bases short, with 17 bases between. This CDR3 contains 13 residues. CDR3 loop: CASILRREEEQFF. The CDR3 DNA reads TGTGCCAGCATCCTAAGAAGAGAGGAGGAGCAGTTCTTC.

This chain links TRBV5-8 with TRBJ1-3, with a tentative D call TRBD1 (6 bases). Trimming shortened V by 4 bases and J by 0 bases, and 11 bases separated the two germline ends. The CDR3 length is 15 residues. Germline V gene sequence: CDR1 SGHTS, CDR2 YDEGEE. DNA for the CDR3: TGTGCCAGCAGCCTAGGACAGTACTCTGGAAACACCATATATTTT. This translates into CASSLGQYSGNTIYF.

This clone was observed a few times. The chain is built from TRBV5-1 and TRBJ1-2; D is possibly TRBD1 (5 bases). Between the trimmed V and J ends, which lost 4 bases and 7 bases, there was a span of 20 bases. CDR3 length equals 15 residues. Per the germline V gene, CDR1 is SGHRS and CDR2 is YFSETQ. The CDR3 is CASSRAPQGDGGYTF. CDR3 DNA: TGCGCCAGCAGCCGGGCCCCACAAGGGGATGGTGGCTACACCTTC. Supplemented by reference TRBV5-1 and TRBJ1-2, the full variable domain reads KAGVTQTPRYLIKTRGQQVTLSCSPISGHRSVSWYQQTPGQGLQFLFEYFSETQRNKGNFPGRFSGRQFSNSRSEMNVSTLELGDSALYLCASSRAPQGDGGYTFGSGTRLTVV.

The chain uses TRBV18 and TRBJ2-1; the match to TRBD2 covers 12 bases. Unmatched junction bases numbered 9, after V lost 3 bases and J lost 9 bases. The V gene's germline CDR1 is KGHSH and CDR2 LQKENI. The CDR3 contains 16 residues. CDR3 nucleotide sequence: TGTGCCAGCTCACCGCGGACTAGCGGGACGGGGGGTGAGCAGTTCTTC. The encoded protein is CASSPRTSGTGGEQFF.

Concerning this clone: Additional DNA sequences in this sample encode the identical CDR3. The genes are TRBV19 and TRBJ2-5, with TRBD2 as a possible D gene (5 bases). The CDR3 runs to 11 residues. In germline, CDR1 is LNHDA, CDR2 SQIVND (reference sequence). V lost 6 bases to trimming and J lost 5 bases, with 7 bases between them. CDR3 DNA: TGTGCCAGTAGACGAGGGGAGACCCAGTACTTC. Amino acids: CASRRGETQYF.

This chain connects TRBV29-1 to TRBJ2-3; 8 bases match TRBD1. CDR1 is SQVTM and CDR2 is ANQGSEA in the germline V gene. V dropped 7 bases and J dropped 9; count of bases not matched to a gene: 6. CDR3 length: 11 residues. The CDR3 loop reads CSADPGGTQYF. The CDR3 DNA reads TGCAGCGCGGATCCAGGGGGCACGCAGTATTTT.

The chain is built from TRBV4-1 and TRBJ2-2; 8 bases line up with TRBD1. J lost 5 bases, V lost 3 bases, and 2 bases had no gene match. The CDR3 length is 14 residues. The V gene's germline CDR1 is MGHRA and CDR2 YSYEKL. The CDR3 loop reads CASSQDRVTGELFF. The CDR3 nucleotides read TGCGCCAGCAGCCAGGACAGGGTGACCGGGGAGCTGTTTTTT.

V and J are TRBV7-2 and TRBJ2-7, with D perhaps TRBD1 (6 bases). The CDR3 loop spans 12 amino acids. V lost 5 bases, J lost 4 bases, and 9 bases lay in between. CDR1 is SGHTA and CDR2 is FQGNSA in the germline V gene. The CDR3 DNA reads as TGTGCCAGCAGCCAACAGGGTTACGAGCAGTACTTC. Its translation is CASSQQGYEQYF.

The chain is built from TRBV11-2 and TRBJ2-2, with a tentative D call TRBD2 (6 bases). The CDR3 totals 15 residues. Germline CDR1 and CDR2: SGHAT and FQNNGV. V lost 1 base, J lost 1 base, and 7 bases lay in between. The CDR3 region has the DNA TGTGCCAGCAGCTTAGCCGGGGGGAACACCGGGGAGCTGTTTTTT. Translated: CASSLAGGNTGELFF.

The chain recombines TRBV19 with TRBJ1-2; 7 nucleotides agree with TRBD1. The V gene end was trimmed by 8 bases and the J gene end by 4 bases; junction bases not matched to a gene: 4. This CDR3 region has 12 residues. In germline, CDR1 is LNHDA, CDR2 SQIVND (reference sequence). CDR3 coding DNA: TGTGCCAGTTTGACAGGGCTCTATGGCTACACCTTC. Its translation is CASLTGLYGYTF.

The chain has TRBV2 and TRBJ1-1; 9 positions agree with TRBD1. The CDR3 spans 14 residues. J gave up 2 bases and V 6 bases, and 4 bases lay outside the gene matches. CDR1 is SNHLY and CDR2 is FYNNEI in the germline V gene. The CDR3 spells CASRGDRVNTEAFF. The CDR3 bases are TGTGCCAGCAGGGGGGACAGGGTAAACACTGAAGCTTTCTTT. Based on the CDR3 plus reference TRBV2 and TRBJ1-1, the full variable domain is EPEVTQTPSHQVTQMGQEVILRCVPISNHLYFYWYRQILGQKVEFLVSFYNNEISEKSEIFDDQFSVERPDGSNFTLKIRSTKLEDSAMYFCASRGDRVNTEAFFGQGTRLTVV.

The rearrangement uses TRBV5-1 and TRBJ1-2; 8 bases are shared with TRBD1. Looked up from germline, CDR1 is SGHRS and CDR2 is YFSETQ. This CDR3 is built from 13 residues. V shed 6 bases and J 6 bases; nucleotides not matched to a gene: 7. The chain's CDR3 is CASISEQGDGYTF. The CDR3 DNA follows: TGCGCCAGCATCTCGGAACAGGGGGATGGCTACACCTTC.

This rearrangement joins TRBV7-2 to TRBJ1-2; 7 nucleotides agree with TRBD1. Germline CDR1 and CDR2: SGHTA and FQGNSA. The ends lost 5 bases at V and 0 bases at J; junction bases unmatched: 3. This CDR3 has 14 amino acids. The CDR3 protein is CASSQGTANYGYTF. The CDR3 nucleotides read TGTGCCAGCAGCCAGGGGACAGCTAACTATGGCTACACCTTC.

The chain links TRBV3-1 (or the pseudogene TRBV3-2) to TRBJ1-3; D gene ambiguous. CDR1 LGHDT and CDR2 YNNKEL come from the germline V gene (reference sequence). Trimming shortened V by 8 bases and J by 0 bases, and 11 bases separated the two germline ends. The CDR3 spans 14 residues. CDR3 sequence (DNA): TGTGCCAGCCGAGAGGGCAGCTCTGGAAACACCATATATTTT. This codes for CASREGSSGNTIYF.